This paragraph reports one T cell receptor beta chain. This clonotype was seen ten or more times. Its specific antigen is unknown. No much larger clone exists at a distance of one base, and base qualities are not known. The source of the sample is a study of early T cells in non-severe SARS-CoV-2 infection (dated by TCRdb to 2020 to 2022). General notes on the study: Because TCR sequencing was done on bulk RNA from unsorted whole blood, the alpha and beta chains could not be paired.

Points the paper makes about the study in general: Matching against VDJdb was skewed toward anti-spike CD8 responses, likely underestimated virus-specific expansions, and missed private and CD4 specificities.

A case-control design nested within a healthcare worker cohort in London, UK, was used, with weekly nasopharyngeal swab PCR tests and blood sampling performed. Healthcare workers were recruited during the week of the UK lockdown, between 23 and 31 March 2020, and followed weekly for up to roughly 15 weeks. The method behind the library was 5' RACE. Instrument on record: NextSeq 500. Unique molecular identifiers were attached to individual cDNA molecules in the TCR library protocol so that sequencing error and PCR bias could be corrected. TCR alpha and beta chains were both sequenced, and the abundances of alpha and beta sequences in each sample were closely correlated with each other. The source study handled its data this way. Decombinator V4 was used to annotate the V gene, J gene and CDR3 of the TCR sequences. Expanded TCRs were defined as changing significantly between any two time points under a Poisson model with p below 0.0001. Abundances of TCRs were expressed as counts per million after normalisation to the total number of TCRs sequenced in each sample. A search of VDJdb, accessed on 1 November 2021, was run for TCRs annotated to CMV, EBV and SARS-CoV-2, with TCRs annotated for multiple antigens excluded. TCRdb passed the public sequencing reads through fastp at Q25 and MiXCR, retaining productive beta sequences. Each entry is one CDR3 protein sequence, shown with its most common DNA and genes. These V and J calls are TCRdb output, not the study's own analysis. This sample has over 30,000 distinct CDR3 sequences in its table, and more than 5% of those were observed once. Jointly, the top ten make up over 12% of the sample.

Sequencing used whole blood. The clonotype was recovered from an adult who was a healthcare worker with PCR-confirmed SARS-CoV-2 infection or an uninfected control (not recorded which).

At the DNA level, the sequence is TGTGCCAGCAGCTTAGGTGCCGTTAGCACAGATACGCAGTATTTT. Its amino acids are CASSLGAVSTDTQYF. In this chain, TRBV7-9 is recombined with TRBJ2-3, with the D segment identity uncertain. CDR1 is given as SEHNR and CDR2 as FQNEAQ, both from the germline V gene (reference sequence). The junction shows trimming of 1 base on V and 0 bases on J, plus 8 bases between the germline ends. Taken from cysteine to phenylalanine, the CDR3 has 15 residues. This entry keeps only the CDR3 DNA: 45 bases, framed from base 1.